The clone carrying this TCR beta chain was seen a single time. The antigen remains unidentified. In the PCR, 60 Vbeta and 13 Jbeta primers were used. Here immunoSEQ multiplex PCR was the method, and the copy in TCRdb shows in-frame clones only, minus some. The sample contains roughly 100,000 clones, 55% to 75% of which appear only once. This record belongs to a study of cytomegalovirus exposure and HLA in healthy donors. CDR1 and CDR2 (germline): SGHVS, FQNEAQ. V lost 2 bases, J lost 2 bases, and 10 bases lay in between. This CDR3 is 14 amino acids long. General study results and limits: Later analysis associated a missense DCLRE1C variant with TCR beta V- and J-gene trimming.

Material: PBMCs. The chain carries TRBV7-8 and TRBJ2-7, with D maybe TRBD1 (6 bases). The clonotype originates from a man aged 30-40 years in good health and CMV-seropositive. The CDR3 here is CASSLRSGAYEQYF. CDR3 bases: TGTGCCAGCAGCTTACGTTCAGGGGCCTACGAGCAGTACTTC.